Listed here is a single T cell receptor beta chain. Its matching antigen is unknown. V gave up 1 base and J gave up 2 bases, with 12 bases separating them. The CDR3 runs to 15 residues. Germline CDR1 SNHLY, CDR2 FYNNEI. The data were taken from a study of cytomegalovirus exposure and HLA in healthy donors. Turning to the study itself: From approximately 170 million T cells, an earlier analysis saw some 120 million unique TCR beta sequences.

The study's findings and limits: Using a false discovery rate of 0.05, a later analysis showed that approximately 18,000 TCR beta sequences were associated with HLA alleles.

The PCR contained 60 Vbeta and 13 Jbeta primers. Data came from immunoSEQ multiplex PCR; TCRdb stores just in-frame clones and leaves some out. The top ten hold less than 0.85% of the sample, which has more than 150,000 clones, 82% seen once. This clonotype was obtained from a woman younger than 35 in good health and CMV-seronegative. Sample: PBMCs. The gene calls are TRBV2 and TRBJ2-7, with TRBD1 as a possible D gene (5 bases). CDR3 coding DNA: TGTGCCAGCAGTGAAGAGGTAGGGGTGGCCTACGAGCAGTACTTC. Translated, it gives CASSEEVGVAYEQYF.